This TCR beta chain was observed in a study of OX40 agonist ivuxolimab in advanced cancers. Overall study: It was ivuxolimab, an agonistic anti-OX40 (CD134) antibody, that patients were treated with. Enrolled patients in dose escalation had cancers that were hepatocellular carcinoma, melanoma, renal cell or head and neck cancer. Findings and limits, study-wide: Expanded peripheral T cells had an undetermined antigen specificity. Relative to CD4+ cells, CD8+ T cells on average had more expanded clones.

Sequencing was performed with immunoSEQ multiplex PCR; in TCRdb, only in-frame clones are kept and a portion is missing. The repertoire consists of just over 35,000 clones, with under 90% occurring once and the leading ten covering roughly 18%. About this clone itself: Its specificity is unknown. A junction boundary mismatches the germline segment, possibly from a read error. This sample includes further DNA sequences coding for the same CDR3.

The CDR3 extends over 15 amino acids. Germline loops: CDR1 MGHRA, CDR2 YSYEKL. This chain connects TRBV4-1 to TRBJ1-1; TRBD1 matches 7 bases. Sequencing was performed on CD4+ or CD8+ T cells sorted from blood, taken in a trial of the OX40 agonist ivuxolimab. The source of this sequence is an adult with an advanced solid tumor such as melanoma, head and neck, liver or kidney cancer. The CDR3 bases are TGCGCCAGCAGCCAAGGTCCGCAGGGGGACACTGAAGCCTTCTTT. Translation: CASSQGPQGDTEAFF.